These 7 T cell receptor beta chains came from one sample sequenced in a study of a mutant IDH1 vaccine in newly diagnosed glioma. Antigen specificity for these receptors is unknown. Time point meaning: week 35, safety follow-up. Every vaccination contained 300 ug of the mutant IDH1 20-mer peptide and was paired with topical imiquimod. Data came from immunoSEQ multiplex PCR; TCRdb stores just in-frame clones and leaves some out. The sample lists about 26,000 clones; around 78% were seen once. Sequenced here: PBMCs, sampled from a glioma patient whose treatment included an IDH1 peptide vaccine. The source is a young man with glioma.

The rearrangement links TRBV30 to TRBJ1-5; 7 positions agree with TRBD1. V was pared by 2 bases and J by 4 bases, with 11 bases of the junction left unmatched. From germline, CDR1 is GTSNPN and CDR2 SVGIG (reference sequence). This CDR3 region has 16 residues. The CDR3 here is CAWSSTSGQLNQPQHF. CDR3 coding DNA: TGTGCCTGGAGTTCTACTTCGGGACAGTTAAATCAGCCCCAGCATTTT.

This clone is classed as hyperexpanded. The chain has TRBV28 and TRBJ1-6; 8 bases are shared with TRBD1. Germline V lookup: CDR1 MDHEN, CDR2 SYDVKM. Trimming removed 6 bases from V and 9 bases from J; junction bases left unmatched: 7. The CDR3 has 14 residues. Here the CDR3 DNA reads TGTGCCAGCAGCCCGGGACAGGTTCTTTCACCCCTCCACTTT. Its protein is CASSPGQVLSPLHF.

The chain joins TRBV29-1 to TRBJ2-7; D not certain. With 4 bases removed from V and 5 bases from J, the gap between germline ends came to 12 bases. Germline CDR1 is SQVTM and CDR2 is ANQGSEA. The CDR3 loop spans 12 amino acids. Written as DNA, the CDR3 is TGCAGCGTTGGTCAGGTACCCCACGAGCAGTACTTC. It specifies CSVGQVPHEQYF.

This chain uses TRBV29-1 with TRBJ2-7; D not certain. Trimming left V 6 bases short and J 3 bases short, with 9 bases between. The CDR3 runs to 11 residues. Germline lookup yields CDR1 SQVTM and CDR2 ANQGSEA. Written as DNA, the CDR3 is TGCAGCGTGGGCGATGGCTACGAGCAGTACTTC. Protein sequence: CSVGDGYEQYF.

The chain recombines TRBV30 with TRBJ2-1; 8 bases are shared with TRBD2. Germline CDR1 reads GTSNPN; CDR2 reads SVGIG (reference sequence). The CDR3 runs to 15 residues. V trimming: 0 bases; J trimming: 8 bases; junction bases outside the gene matches: 9. Written as DNA, the CDR3 is TGTGCCTGGAGTGTACGCCCGGGAGGGGTGGATGAGCAGTTCTTC. Translated: CAWSVRPGGVDEQFF.

This chain connects TRBV7-8 to TRBJ1-5, with 8 bases aligning to TRBD1. CDR1 is SGHVS and CDR2 is FQNEAQ in the germline V gene. The length of the CDR3 is 14 residues. V trimming: 5 bases; J trimming: 4 bases; junction bases outside the gene matches: 4. The CDR3 loop reads CASSKGQANQPQHF. In nucleotides, the CDR3 is TGTGCCAGCAGCAAGGGACAGGCAAATCAGCCCCAGCATTTT.

This rearrangement joins TRBV6-1 to TRBJ1-6, with D unresolved. From germline, CDR1 is MNHNS and CDR2 SASEGT. The germline V and J ends were trimmed by 1 base and 4 bases, with 8 bases remaining between them. The CDR3 has 15 amino acids. CDR3 residues: CASSEVKGYNSPLHF. CDR3 nucleotide sequence: TGTGCCAGCAGTGAAGTTAAGGGTTATAATTCACCCCTCCACTTT.